These T cell receptor beta chains were read from a single sample in a study of T cell responses to AZD1222 COVID-19 vaccine. The method was immunoSEQ multiplex PCR; TCRdb's version includes in-frame clones alone and lacks a portion of them. This repertoire shows approximately 150,000 clones, around 93% found once; its top ten account for about 1.5%. Sequenced material: peripheral blood, taken on day 0 of AZD1222 vaccination. These receptors all stem from an adult in good health. Both conserved end residues are part of each CDR3. D genes are given only for firm matches. Clone size is shown for a subset of rows, as once, few, many or a class of expanded clone.

D,J,length,size,V,CDR3,DNA
NA,TRBJ2-2,15,NA,TRBV5-6,CASSLGVGLGGELFF,TGTGCCAGCAGCTTGGGGGTAGGACTCGGCGGGGAGCTGTTTTTT
NA,TRBJ2-7,13,NA,TRBV28,CASAGILFAEKYF,TGTGCCAGCGCCGGGATTCTCTTTGCGGAGAAATACTTC
NA,TRBJ1-2,11,NA,TRBV12-3/TRBV12-4,CASSSPSGYTF,TGTGCCAGCAGTTCCCCATCGGGCTACACCTTC
NA,TRBJ1-1,14,NA,TRBV19,CASTPRGSNTEAFF,TGTGCCAGTACCCCCCGGGGCAGTAATACTGAAGCTTTCTTT
NA,TRBJ1-1,12,NA,TRBV30,CAWSQRGSEAFF,TGTGCCTGGAGCCAAAGAGGGTCTGAAGCTTTCTTT
TRBD2,TRBJ2-3,15,NA,TRBV10-3,CATNPLAGVLDTQYF,TGTGCCACCAATCCACTAGCGGGAGTTCTCGATACGCAGTATTTT
NA,TRBJ2-1,14,NA,TRBV10-3,CAISEFVGGNEQFF,TGTGCCATCAGTGAGTTTGTGGGTGGGAATGAGCAGTTCTTC
NA,TRBJ1-5,13,NA,TRBV19,CATTGMGNQPQHF,TGTGCCACAACAGGGATGGGCAATCAGCCCCAGCATTTT
NA,TRBJ1-1,14,NA,TRBV27,CATLSRGPDTEAFF,TGTGCCACCCTTTCGCGGGGTCCCGACACTGAAGCTTTCTTT
NA,TRBJ2-7,15,NA,TRBV6-1,CASSEEGVGFYEQYF,TGTGCCAGCAGTGAAGAGGGAGTGGGTTTCTACGAGCAGTACTTC
TRBD1,TRBJ2-7,14,once,TRBV6-5,CASGKGAYPYEQYF,TGTGCCAGCGGCAAGGGGGCTTACCCATACGAGCAGTACTTC
TRBD2,TRBJ2-1,15,NA,TRBV28,CASSLWSGRAGEQFF,TGTGCCAGCAGTTTGTGGAGCGGGAGGGCGGGTGAGCAGTTCTTC
NA,TRBJ2-1,17,NA,TRBV18,CASSRTGTDSSYNEQFF,TGTGCCAGCTCACGGACCGGGACGGATAGCTCCTACAATGAGCAGTTCTTC
TRBD1,TRBJ1-2,13,NA,TRBV28,CASSPGDRGSYTF,TGTGCCAGCAGTCCCGGCGACAGGGGTAGCTACACCTTC
NA,TRBJ2-7,14,NA,TRBV5-6,CASSLGSYYYEQYF,TGTGCCAGCAGCTTGGGCAGCTATTACTACGAGCAGTACTTC
NA,TRBJ2-5,14,once,TRBV9,CASSVGHYQETQYF,TGTGCCAGCAGCGTAGGCCATTACCAAGAGACCCAGTACTTC
TRBD2,TRBJ2-1,16,NA,TRBV30,CAWSVLSGGLYNEQFF,TGTGCCTGGAGTGTACTAAGCGGGGGGCTCTACAATGAGCAGTTCTTC
NA,TRBJ1-2,13,NA,TRBV30,CAWSVMRLYGYTF,TGTGCCTGGAGTGTGATGCGCCTCTATGGCTACACCTTC
NA,TRBJ1-3,13,NA,TRBV6-5,CASSPGHSNTIYF,TGTGCCAGCAGTCCGGGACACTCGAACACCATATATTTT
NA,TRBJ1-1,15,NA,TRBV10-3,CATSQGFVANTEAFF,TGTGCCACCTCTCAGGGTTTTGTGGCGAACACTGAAGCTTTCTTT
TRBD1,TRBJ1-4,15,NA,TRBV2,CASSLQGVANEKLFF,TGTGCCAGCAGTCTACAGGGGGTGGCTAATGAAAAACTGTTTTTT
NA,TRBJ2-7,12,few,TRBV7-9,CASSLGSDEQYF,TGTGCCAGCAGCCTCGGCAGCGACGAGCAGTACTTC
NA,TRBJ2-6,19,NA,TRBV21-1,CASSKNWSDGRSGANVLTF,TGTGCCAGCAGCAAAAATTGGAGCGACGGACGATCTGGGGCCAACGTCCTGACTTTC
NA,TRBJ2-2,15,NA,TRBV6-5,CASSYGWPLRGELFF,TGTGCCAGCAGTTACGGGTGGCCTCTACGAGGGGAGCTGTTTTTT
NA,TRBJ2-7,12,NA,TRBV2,CASSNGLSEQYF,TGTGCCAGCAGTAACGGATTAAGCGAGCAGTACTTC
NA,TRBJ1-1,14,NA,TRBV19,CASSMLGIYTEAFF,TGTGCCAGTAGTATGTTGGGGATCTACACTGAAGCTTTCTTT
NA,TRBJ2-4,17,NA,TRBV4-3,CASSQRGTSTSGNIQYF,TGCGCCAGCAGCCAGAGAGGGACATCGACATCGGGAAACATTCAGTACTTC
NA,TRBJ2-7,15,NA,TRBV27,CASSWGPGAPYEQYF,TGTGCCAGCAGTTGGGGCCCTGGGGCCCCCTACGAGCAGTACTTC
NA,TRBJ1-6,15,NA,TRBV7-9,CASSIYRGLNSPLHF,TGTGCCAGCAGCATCTACAGAGGACTAAATTCACCCCTCCACTTT
NA,TRBJ1-4,15,NA,TRBV7-9,CASSLGAHTNEKLFF,TGTGCCAGCAGCTTAGGGGCACACACTAATGAAAAACTGTTTTTT
NA,TRBJ2-3,13,NA,TRBV5-5,CASSRQGTDTQYF,TGTGCCAGCAGCCGACAGGGCACAGATACGCAGTATTTT
NA,TRBJ2-1,14,NA,TRBV28,CASSLGYARNEQFF,TGTGCCAGCAGTTTGGGCTACGCCCGGAATGAGCAGTTCTTC
TRBD1,TRBJ1-1,15,NA,TRBV2,CASGNHDREGAEAFF,TGTGCCAGCGGGAACCATGACAGGGAGGGGGCTGAAGCTTTCTTT
NA,TRBJ1-3,17,NA,TRBV4-2,CASSQDRGGTAGNTIYF,TGTGCCAGCAGCCAAGATAGGGGAGGGACCGCTGGAAACACCATATATTTT
NA,TRBJ1-2,15,few,TRBV9,CASSAHREHSYGYTF,TGTGCCAGCAGCGCTCACAGGGAGCATAGCTATGGCTACACCTTC
TRBD2,TRBJ2-1,15,NA,TRBV7-8,CASSYLAGPYNEQFF,TGTGCCAGCAGTTACCTAGCGGGGCCATACAATGAGCAGTTCTTC
TRBD1,TRBJ1-6,14,NA,TRBV2,CASSTDRGNSPLHF,TGTGCCAGCAGTACGGACAGGGGAAATTCACCCCTCCACTTT
TRBD2,TRBJ2-3,15,NA,TRBV2,CASAWASGGGDTQYF,TGTGCCAGCGCCTGGGCTAGCGGGGGGGGAGATACGCAGTATTTT
NA,TRBJ1-5,14,NA,TRBV21-1,CASSWGGPNQPQHF,TGTGCCAGCAGCTGGGGGGGACCCAATCAGCCCCAGCATTTT
NA,TRBJ2-7,16,NA,TRBV28,CASTPSALDSSYEQYF,TGTGCCAGCACCCCTTCGGCCCTGGACAGTTCCTACGAGCAGTACTTC